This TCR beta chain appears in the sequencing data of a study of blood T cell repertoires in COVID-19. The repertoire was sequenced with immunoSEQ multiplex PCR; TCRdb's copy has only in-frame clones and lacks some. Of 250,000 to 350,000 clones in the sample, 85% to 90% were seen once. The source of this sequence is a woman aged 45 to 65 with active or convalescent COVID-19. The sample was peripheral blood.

The CDR3 bases are TGTGCCATCGGCGATAGCGGATACGAGCAGTACTTC. This translates into CAIGDSGYEQYF. V and J are TRBV10-3 and TRBJ2-7; possible D gene TRBD2, 6 bases. V was clipped by 8 bases and J by 4 bases, with 12 bases between them. The CDR3 has 12 residues. Germline V lookup: CDR1 ENHRY, CDR2 SYGVKD.